This T cell receptor beta chain was identified during a study of blood T cell repertoires in COVID-19. In the authors' methods: Amplification from reference gene primers served as the basis for estimated nucleated cell counts. The repertoire was sequenced with immunoSEQ multiplex PCR; TCRdb's copy has only in-frame clones and lacks some. The DNA gave D and trimming, while V, J and clone size come from that table. Of approximately 200,000 clones in the sample, 70% to 90% are singletons; the top ten hold under 4.5%. Trimming took 4 bases from V and 3 from J, leaving 18 bases between them. This CDR3 region has 17 residues. Germline V gene data show CDR1 as SNHLY and CDR2 as FYNNEI.

This rearrangement joins TRBV2 to TRBJ1-4; the D gene is possibly TRBD1 (5 bases). The receptor was derived from a woman younger than 45 with acute or convalescent COVID-19. Sequenced input: peripheral blood. CDR3 in amino acids: CASSANSRATANEKLFF. The CDR3 bases are TGTGCCAGCAGTGCCAACTCCAGGGCAACAGCTAATGAAAAACTGTTTTTT. Full variable domain (remainder filled in from reference TRBV2 and TRBJ1-4): EPEVTQTPSHQVTQMGQEVILRCVPISNHLYFYWYRQILGQKVEFLVSFYNNEISEKSEIFDDQFSVERPDGSNFTLKIRSTKLEDSAMYFCASSANSRATANEKLFFGSGTQLSVL.